The present TCR beta chain was sequenced within a study of blood T cell repertoires in COVID-19. The overall study: Samples of COVID-19 (acute and convalescent) were obtained from the United States, Italy and Spain. Nucleic acid was either cDNA or gDNA, and it came from T cells, B-cell-depleted T cells, or PBMCs.

How the authors handled the data: Researchers report that nucleated cell counts were estimated from reference gene primer amplification. Method: immunoSEQ multiplex PCR; TCRdb's copy keeps in-frame clones and lacks some. V and J calls and clone size are copied from that table; D and trimming were computed from the DNA. The sample holds more than 200,000 clones, roughly 80% seen once. The source material was peripheral blood. This TCR was sampled from a man in his fifties or sixties with acute or convalescent COVID-19.

CDR3 in amino acids: CASSHRQALNTEAFF. CDR3 coding DNA: TGTGCCAGCAGCCACAGACAGGCTCTGAACACTGAAGCTTTCTTT. The genes are TRBV3-1 (or the pseudogene TRBV3-2) and TRBJ1-1, with D perhaps TRBD1 (6 bases). Germline V lookup: CDR1 LGHDT, CDR2 YNNKEL (reference sequence). Deletions cut 3 bases from V and 0 bases from J, with 11 bases between. The CDR3 is made up of 15 amino acids.